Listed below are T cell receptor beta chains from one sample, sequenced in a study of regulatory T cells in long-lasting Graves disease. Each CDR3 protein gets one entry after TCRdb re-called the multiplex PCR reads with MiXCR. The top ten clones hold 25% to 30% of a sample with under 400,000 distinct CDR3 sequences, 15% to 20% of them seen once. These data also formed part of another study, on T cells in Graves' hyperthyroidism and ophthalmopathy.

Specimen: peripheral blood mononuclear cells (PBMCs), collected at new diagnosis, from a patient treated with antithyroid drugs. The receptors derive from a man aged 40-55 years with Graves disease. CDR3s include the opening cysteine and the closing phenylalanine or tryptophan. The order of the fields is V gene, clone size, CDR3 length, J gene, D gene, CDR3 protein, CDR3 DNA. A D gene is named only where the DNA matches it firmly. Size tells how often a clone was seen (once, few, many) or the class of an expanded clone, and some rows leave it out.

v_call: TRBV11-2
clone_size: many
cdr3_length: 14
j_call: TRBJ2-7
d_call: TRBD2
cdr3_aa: CASSLVRGGREQYF
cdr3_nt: TGTGCCAGCAGCTTAGTGCGGGGGGGCCGCGAGCAGTACTTC

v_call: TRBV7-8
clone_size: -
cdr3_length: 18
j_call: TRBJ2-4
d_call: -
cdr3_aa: CASSLGLYRALAKNIQYF
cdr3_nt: TGTGCCAGCAGCTTAGGGCTTTACAGGGCCTTAGCCAAAAACATTCAGTACTTC

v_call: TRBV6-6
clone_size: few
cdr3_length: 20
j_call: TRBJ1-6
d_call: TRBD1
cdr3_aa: CASSYSPLTGASSYNSPLHF
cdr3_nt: TGTGCCAGCAGTTACTCGCCCCTTACAGGGGCCAGCTCCTATAATTCACCCCTCCACTTT

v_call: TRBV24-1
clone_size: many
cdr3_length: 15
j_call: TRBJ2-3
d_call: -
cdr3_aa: CAIPEKISFTDTQYF
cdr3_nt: TGTGCCATCCCGGAGAAGATCTCATTCACAGATACGCAGTATTTT

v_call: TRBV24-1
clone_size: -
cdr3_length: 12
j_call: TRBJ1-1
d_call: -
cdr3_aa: CATSGRGNEAFF
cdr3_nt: TGTGCCACCAGTGGCAGGGGCAATGAAGCTTTCTTT

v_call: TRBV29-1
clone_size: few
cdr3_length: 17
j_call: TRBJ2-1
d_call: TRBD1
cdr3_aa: CSVEPGGGQGIYNEQFF
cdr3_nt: TGCAGCGTTGAACCCGGAGGTGGACAGGGGATCTACAATGAGCAGTTCTTC

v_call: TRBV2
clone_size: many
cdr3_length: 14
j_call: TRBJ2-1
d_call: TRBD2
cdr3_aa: CASSEHGGDNEQFF
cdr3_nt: TGTGCCAGCAGTGAACACGGGGGGGACAATGAGCAGTTCTTC

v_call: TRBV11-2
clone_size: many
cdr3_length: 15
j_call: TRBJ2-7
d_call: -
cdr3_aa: CASSFDRRTAYEQYF
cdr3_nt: TGTGCCAGCAGCTTTGACAGGAGGACCGCCTACGAGCAGTACTTC

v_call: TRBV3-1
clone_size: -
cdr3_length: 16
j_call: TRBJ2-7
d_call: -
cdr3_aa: CASSQGGRGISYEQYF
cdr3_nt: TGTGCCAGCAGCCAAGGGGGAAGGGGGATCTCCTACGAGCAGTACTTC

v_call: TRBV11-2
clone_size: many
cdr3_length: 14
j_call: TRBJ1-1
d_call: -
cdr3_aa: CASSLSQMNTEAFF
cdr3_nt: TGTGCCAGCAGCTTATCACAGATGAACACTGAAGCTTTCTTT